This TCR beta chain was sequenced in a study of cytomegalovirus exposure and HLA in healthy donors. Study-wide background: Prior work identified 117 million unique TCR beta sequences in about 179 million T cells. Within an early data release were approximately 85 million unique TCRs drawn from HLA-typed donors.

V gave up 6 bases and J gave up 7 bases; unmatched junction bases: 11. The CDR3 is made up of 15 amino acids. Germline V gene sequence: CDR1 LNHNV, CDR2 YYDKDF (reference sequence). Study-wide results and limits: Under 20,000 TCR beta sequences were associated with HLA alleles at 0.05 false discovery rate in a later analysis. The classifier was said to identify cytomegalovirus status with high specificity and sensitivity.

Regarding this clone: Its cognate antigen is unknown.

Primers: 60 Vbeta forward and 13 Jbeta reverse. Method: immunoSEQ multiplex PCR; TCRdb's copy keeps in-frame clones and lacks some. The top ten clones hold 2.9% of a sample with about 180,000 clones, over 70% of them seen once. V is TRBV15 and J is TRBJ2-2, with 7 bases matching TRBD1. This TCR was sampled from a male donor in good health and CMV-seronegative. The specimen was PBMCs. CDR3 in amino acids: CATRYTGDRGGELFF. CDR3 nucleotide sequence: TGTGCCACCAGATATACAGGGGATCGAGGCGGGGAGCTGTTTTTT.